This T cell receptor (beta chain) is from a study of T cell responses to AZD1222 COVID-19 vaccine. Study findings and constraints: Only a handful of AZD1222 recipients were seropositive at baseline.

Produced via immunoSEQ multiplex PCR; TCRdb's table is partial and in-frame only. The repertoire consists of some 130,000 clones, with just under 95% occurring once and the leading ten covering 6% to 7%. This CDR3 region has 13 residues. Germline CDR1 is SGDLS and CDR2 is YYNGEE. V lost 2 bases, J lost 7 bases, and 10 bases lay in between. Concerning this clone: Its antigen is undetermined.

The TCR originated in an adult who received the AZD1222 COVID-19 vaccine. The specimen was peripheral blood, collected 28 days after the second AZD1222 dose. This chain connects TRBV9 to TRBJ1-5; D is uncertain. CDR3 nucleotides: TGTGCCAGCAGCGTCGAAGGGCGGCAGCCCCAGCATTTT. Residues: CASSVEGRQPQHF.